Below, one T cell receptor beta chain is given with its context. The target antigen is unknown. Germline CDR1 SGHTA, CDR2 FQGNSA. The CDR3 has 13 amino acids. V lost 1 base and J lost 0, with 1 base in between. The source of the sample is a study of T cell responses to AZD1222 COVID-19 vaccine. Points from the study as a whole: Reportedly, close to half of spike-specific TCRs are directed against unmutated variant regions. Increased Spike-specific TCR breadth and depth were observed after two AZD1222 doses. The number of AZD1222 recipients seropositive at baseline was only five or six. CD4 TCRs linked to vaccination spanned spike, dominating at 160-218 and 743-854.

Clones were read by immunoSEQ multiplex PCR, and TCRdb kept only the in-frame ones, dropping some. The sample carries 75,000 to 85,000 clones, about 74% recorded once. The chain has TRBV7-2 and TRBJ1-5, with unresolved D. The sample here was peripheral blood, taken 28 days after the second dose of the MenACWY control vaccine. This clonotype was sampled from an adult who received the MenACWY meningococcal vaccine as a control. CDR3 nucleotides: TGTGCCAGCAGCTTAGATAGCAATCAGCCCCAGCATTTT. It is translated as CASSLDSNQPQHF.